A single sample gave rise to the 2 T cell receptor beta chains below, sequenced in a study of blood T cell repertoires in COVID-19. The table came from immunoSEQ multiplex PCR; TCRdb's copy has only in-frame clones and leaves some out. The table shows 210,000 or so clones, with roughly 87% occurring only once. The sequencing sample was made of peripheral blood. The receptors were sampled from a man aged 35 to 55 with active or convalescent COVID-19.

This clone came up once. This chain links TRBV29-1 with TRBJ2-7, with 8 nucleotides matching TRBD1. The CDR3 is made up of 14 amino acids. The junction had 9 bases not matched to a gene; V was cut back by 7 bases and J by 1 base. The V gene's germline CDR1 is SQVTM and CDR2 ANQGSEA. The CDR3 protein is CSAGQGGPSYEQYF. The CDR3 DNA reads as TGCAGCGCTGGACAGGGAGGACCTTCCTACGAGCAGTACTTC.

The chain is built from TRBV3-1 (or the pseudogene TRBV3-2) and TRBJ2-7; the match to TRBD1 covers 9 bases. This CDR3 region has 16 residues. Germline CDR1 and CDR2: LGHDT and YNNKEL (reference sequence). The V and J ends lost 4 bases and 2 bases, in that order; junction bases with no gene match: 9. CDR3 loop: CASSPHGTGTPYEQYF. In DNA form, the CDR3 reads TGTGCCAGCAGCCCACACGGGACAGGGACCCCCTACGAGCAGTACTTC.